The present T cell receptor (beta chain) was sequenced within a study of human T cells and chemical hapten exposure. Study-level information: Alopecia areata, totalis or universalis affected patients, mainly female.

One entry per CDR3 protein results from TCRdb running MiXCR on the RACE reads. The sample lists tens of thousands of distinct CDR3 sequences, nearly 10% occurring once. Time point noted: pre-sensitization, week 0. Sample treatment: therapeutic diphenylcyclopropenone sensitization with weekly scalp DPC. Extraction yielded total RNA from whole blood (unfractionated). Trimming removed 5 bases from V and 8 bases from J, with 15 bases in between. CDR1 and CDR2 from the germline V gene are MNHEY and SVGEGT. The CDR3 spans 13 residues. This receptor was identified in a woman aged 40 to 50 with alopecia areata. Some clones in this sample may be carry-over from other donors' samples. The chain carries TRBV6-2 or TRBV6-3 and TRBJ1-2; possible D gene TRBD1, 5 bases. The input for sequencing was whole blood, taken in connection with sensitization to the hapten diphenylcyclopropenone (DPC). The CDR3 protein is CASSTPNRGGYTF. The CDR3 region has the DNA TGTGCCAGCAGTACCCCCAACCGGGGGGGCTACACCTTC.